The 14 T cell receptor beta chains given below trace back to one sample, sequenced in a study of blood T cell repertoires in COVID-19. Sequencing used immunoSEQ multiplex PCR; TCRdb keeps in-frame clones, though not all of them. The table shows 360,000 or so clones, with approximately 89% occurring only once. Sequencing input: peripheral blood. These receptors originate from a woman aged 55-70 years with COVID-19, enrolled during active disease.

This chain joins TRBV5-1 and TRBJ2-3; 9 nucleotides align to TRBD2. Unmatched junction bases numbered 3, after V lost 0 bases and J lost 1 base. CDR3 size: 16 residues. Germline V gene lookup returns CDR1 SGHRS and CDR2 YFSETQ. In nucleotides, the CDR3 is TGCGCCAGCAGCTTGGGGCTAGCGGGGCGCACAGATACGCAGTATTTT. Residues: CASSLGLAGRTDTQYF.

The gene calls are TRBV3-1 (or the pseudogene TRBV3-2) and TRBJ2-1; TRBD2 matches at 10 bases. Germline values: CDR1 LGHDT, CDR2 YNNKEL (reference sequence). This CDR3 contains 15 residues. The ends lost 6 bases at V and 4 bases at J; junction bases unmatched: 6. The CDR3 coding sequence is TGTGCCAGCAGGCGAGGACTAGCGGATTACAATGAGCAGTTCTTC. It codes for CASRRGLADYNEQFF.

This chain joins TRBV7-9 and TRBJ2-5; TRBD1 matches 7 bases. This CDR3 has 13 amino acids. After removal of 5 bases from V and 5 bases from J, the junction contained 5 bases not matched to a gene. The V gene's germline CDR1 is SEHNR and CDR2 FQNEAQ (reference sequence). The CDR3 coding sequence is TGTGCCAGCAGCCTAACAGGGGTCGAGACCCAGTACTTC. Its translation is CASSLTGVETQYF.

The chain joins TRBV7-9 to TRBJ1-2, with D possibly matching TRBD1 (5 bases). Germline CDR1 and CDR2: SEHNR and FQNEAQ (reference sequence). V was clipped by 1 base and J by 8 bases, with 23 bases between them. This CDR3 comprises 17 residues. CDR3 sequence: CASSLDPLGAGRLGYTF. The CDR3 DNA reads as TGTGCCAGCAGCTTAGATCCTTTAGGGGCAGGGCGATTGGGCTACACCTTC.

The V gene is TRBV18, the J gene TRBJ2-7; TRBD1 matches at 7 bases. The CDR3 contains 12 residues. Germline V CDR1 and CDR2: KGHSH, LQKENI. Unmatched junction bases numbered 8, after V lost 8 bases and J lost 7 bases. The CDR3 spells CASTGAGREQYF. The CDR3 region has the DNA TGTGCCAGCACAGGGGCAGGTCGGGAGCAGTACTTC.

The V and J genes are TRBV3-1 (or the pseudogene TRBV3-2) and TRBJ2-3, with 12 bases that match TRBD2. The CDR3 spans 16 residues. The V gene end was trimmed by 1 base and the J gene end by 3 bases; junction bases not matched to a gene: 2. Germline V gene sequence: CDR1 LGHDT, CDR2 YNNKEL (reference sequence). The CDR3, as DNA: TGTGCCAGCAGCCAAGGTCTAGCGGGGGGGACAGATACGCAGTATTTT. This codes for CASSQGLAGGTDTQYF.

The J gene is TRBJ2-2, the V gene TRBV4-1, with 8 bases fitting TRBD1. The junction had 11 bases not matched to a gene; V was cut back by 4 bases and J by 7 bases. The CDR3 has 16 residues. Germline CDR1 and CDR2: MGHRA and YSYEKL. CDR3 sequence (DNA): TGCGCCAGCAGCCGGCTTCCGGACAGGGCGGGCGGGGAGCTGTTTTTT. It specifies CASSRLPDRAGGELFF.

The genes are TRBV7-3 and TRBJ1-2, with TRBD1 identical over 9 bases. The CDR3 is 15 residues long. Losses at the gene ends were 4 bases for V and 6 bases for J; bases not matched to a gene: 9. Germline V gene lookup returns CDR1 SGHTA and CDR2 FQGTGA. CDR3 protein: CASSSSPGQGHGYTF. CDR3 nucleotides: TGTGCCAGCAGCTCTTCCCCGGGACAGGGCCATGGCTACACCTTC.

This chain links TRBV7-3 with TRBJ1-2; the D is unclear. CDR3 size: 15 residues. V was pared by 2 bases and J by 3 bases, with 13 bases between. Per germline, CDR1 SGHTA and CDR2 FQGTGA. The CDR3 loop is CASSLFGERDYGYTF. In DNA, the CDR3 is TGTGCCAGCAGCTTATTCGGGGAGAGGGACTATGGCTACACCTTC.

The V and J genes are TRBV5-1 and TRBJ1-5; D is possibly TRBD1 (5 bases). Germline V gives CDR1 SGHRS, CDR2 YFSETQ. The CDR3 spans 13 residues. V lost 4 bases, J lost 2 bases, and 7 bases lay in between. The CDR3 DNA is TGCGCCAGCAGCCGGGGGGGCAATCAGCCCCAGCATTTT. Its translation: CASSRGGNQPQHF.

This clone was picked up one time. This chain connects TRBV7-9 to TRBJ2-3; 7 positions match TRBD1. Germline V CDR1 and CDR2: SEHNR, FQNEAQ (reference sequence). The V segment lost 5 bases and the J segment 2 bases; nucleotides outside the gene matches: 10. CDR3 length equals 16 residues. The CDR3: CASSKGTDSYTDTQYF. The CDR3 DNA is TGTGCCAGCAGCAAAGGGACAGACTCCTACACAGATACGCAGTATTTT.

As to this clone: This same CDR3 is encoded by further DNA sequences in the sample. V usage is TRBV18 and J usage is TRBJ2-1; 7 positions agree with TRBD1. This CDR3 contains 12 residues. V lost 4 bases and J lost 6; bases outside the gene matches: 0. Germline assignment: CDR1 KGHSH and CDR2 LQKENI. The CDR3 DNA reads as TGTGCCAGCTCACGACAGGGCAATGAGCAGTTCTTC. Its protein product is CASSRQGNEQFF.

V gene TRBV10-3 combines with J gene TRBJ1-5, with D hard to call. V shed 3 bases and J shed 0 bases, with 9 bases lying between them. This CDR3 comprises 15 residues. Germline CDR1 reads ENHRY; CDR2 reads SYGVKD. In DNA, the CDR3 is TGTGCCATCAGTGAAGACGGGTATAGCAATCAGCCCCAGCATTTT. Amino acid sequence: CAISEDGYSNQPQHF.

This clone has just one count. V gene TRBV5-1 combines with J gene TRBJ1-2, with 7 bases matching TRBD1. The CDR3 loop spans 16 amino acids. In germline, CDR1 is SGHRS, CDR2 YFSETQ. V was pared by 1 base and J by 4 bases, with 10 bases of the junction left unmatched. The CDR3 DNA reads TGCGCCAGCAGCTTGAAAAATGAGGGGGCGTTCTATGGCTACACCTTC. This translates into CASSLKNEGAFYGYTF.